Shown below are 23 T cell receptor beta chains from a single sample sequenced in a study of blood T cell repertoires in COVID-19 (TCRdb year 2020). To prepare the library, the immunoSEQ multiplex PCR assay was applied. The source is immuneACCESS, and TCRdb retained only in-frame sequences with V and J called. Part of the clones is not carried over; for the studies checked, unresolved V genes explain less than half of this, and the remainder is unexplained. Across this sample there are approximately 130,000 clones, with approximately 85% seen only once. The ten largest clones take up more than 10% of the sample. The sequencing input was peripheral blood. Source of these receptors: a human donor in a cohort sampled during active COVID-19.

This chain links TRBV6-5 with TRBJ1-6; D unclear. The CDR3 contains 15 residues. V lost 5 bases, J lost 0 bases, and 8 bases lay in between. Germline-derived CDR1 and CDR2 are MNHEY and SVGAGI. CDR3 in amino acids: CASSPYRSYNSPLHF. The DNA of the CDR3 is TGTGCCAGCAGTCCCTACCGCTCCTATAATTCACCCCTCCACTTT.

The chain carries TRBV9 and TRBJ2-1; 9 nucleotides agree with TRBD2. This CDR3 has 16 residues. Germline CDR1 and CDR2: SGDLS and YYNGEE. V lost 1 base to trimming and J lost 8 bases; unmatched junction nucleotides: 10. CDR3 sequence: CASSVLGGGAGDEQFF. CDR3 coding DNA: TGTGCCAGCAGCGTACTTGGCGGGGGGGCTGGGGATGAGCAGTTCTTC.

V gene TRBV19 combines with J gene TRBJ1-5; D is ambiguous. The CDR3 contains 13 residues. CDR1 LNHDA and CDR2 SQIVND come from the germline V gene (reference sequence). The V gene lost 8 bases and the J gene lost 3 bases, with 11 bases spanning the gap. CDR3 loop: CASGLADNQPQHF. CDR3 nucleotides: TGTGCCAGTGGCCTCGCGGACAATCAGCCCCAGCATTTT.

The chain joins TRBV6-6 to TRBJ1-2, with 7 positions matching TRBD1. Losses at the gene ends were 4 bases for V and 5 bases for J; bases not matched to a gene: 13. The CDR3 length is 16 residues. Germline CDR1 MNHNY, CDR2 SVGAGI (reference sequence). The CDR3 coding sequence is TGTGCCAGCAGTTCTTCCAGGGGGTCTGTGTTGTATGGCTACACCTTC. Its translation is CASSSSRGSVLYGYTF.

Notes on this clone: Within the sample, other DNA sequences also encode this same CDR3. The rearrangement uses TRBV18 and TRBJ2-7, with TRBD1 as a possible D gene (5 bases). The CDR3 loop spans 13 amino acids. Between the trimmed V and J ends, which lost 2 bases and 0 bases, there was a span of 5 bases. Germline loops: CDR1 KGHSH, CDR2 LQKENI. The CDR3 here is CASSPDSSYEQYF. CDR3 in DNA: TGTGCCAGCTCACCAGACAGCTCCTACGAGCAGTACTTC.

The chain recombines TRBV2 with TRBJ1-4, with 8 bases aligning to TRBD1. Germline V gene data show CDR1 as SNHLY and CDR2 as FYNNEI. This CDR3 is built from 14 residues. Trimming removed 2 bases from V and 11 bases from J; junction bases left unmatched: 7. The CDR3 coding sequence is TGTGCCAGCAGTGAAATACAGGGGGTCGGGAAACTGTTTTTT. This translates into CASSEIQGVGKLFF.

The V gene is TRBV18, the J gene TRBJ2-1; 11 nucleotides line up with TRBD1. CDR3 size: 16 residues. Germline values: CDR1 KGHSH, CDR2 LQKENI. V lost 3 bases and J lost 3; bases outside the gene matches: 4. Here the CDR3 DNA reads TGTGCCAGCTCACCGGACGGGACAGGGGGCTACAATGAGCAGTTCTTC. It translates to CASSPDGTGGYNEQFF.

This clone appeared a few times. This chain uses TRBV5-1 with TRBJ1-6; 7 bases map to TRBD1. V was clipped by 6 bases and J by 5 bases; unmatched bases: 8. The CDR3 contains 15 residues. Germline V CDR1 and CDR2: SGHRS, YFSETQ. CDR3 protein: CASTRSGQNNSPLHF. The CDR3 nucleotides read TGCGCCAGCACTCGTTCGGGACAGAATAATTCACCCCTCCACTTT.

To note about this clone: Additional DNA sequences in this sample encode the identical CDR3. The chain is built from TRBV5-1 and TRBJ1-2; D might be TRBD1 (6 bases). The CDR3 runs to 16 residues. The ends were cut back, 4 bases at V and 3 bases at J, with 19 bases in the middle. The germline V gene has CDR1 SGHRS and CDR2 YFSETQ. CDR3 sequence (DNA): TGCGCCAGCAGCCGCTCCGACTTGACAGGATACTATGGCTACACCTTC. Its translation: CASSRSDLTGYYGYTF.

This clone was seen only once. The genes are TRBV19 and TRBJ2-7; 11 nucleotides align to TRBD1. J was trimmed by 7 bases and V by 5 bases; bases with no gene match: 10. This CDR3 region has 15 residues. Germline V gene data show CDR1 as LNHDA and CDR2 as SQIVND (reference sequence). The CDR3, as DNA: TGTGCCAGTAGTGGGAGGACAGGGGGCTCGAGGGAGCAGTACTTC. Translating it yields CASSGRTGGSREQYF.

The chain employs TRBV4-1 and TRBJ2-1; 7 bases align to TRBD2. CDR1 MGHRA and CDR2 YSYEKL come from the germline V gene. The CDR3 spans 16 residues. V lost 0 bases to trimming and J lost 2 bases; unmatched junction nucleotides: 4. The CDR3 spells CASSQESSGAYNEQFF. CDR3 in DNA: TGCGCCAGCAGCCAAGAATCTAGCGGAGCCTACAATGAGCAGTTCTTC.

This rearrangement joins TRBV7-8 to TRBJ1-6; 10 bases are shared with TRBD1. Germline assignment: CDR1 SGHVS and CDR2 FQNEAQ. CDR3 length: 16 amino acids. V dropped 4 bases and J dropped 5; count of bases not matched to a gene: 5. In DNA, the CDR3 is TGTGCCAGCAGCTACTGGACAGGGGGGCATAATTCACCCCTCCACTTT. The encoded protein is CASSYWTGGHNSPLHF.

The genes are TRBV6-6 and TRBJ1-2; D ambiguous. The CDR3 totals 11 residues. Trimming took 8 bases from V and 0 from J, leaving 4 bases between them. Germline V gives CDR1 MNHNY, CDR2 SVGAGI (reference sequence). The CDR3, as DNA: TGTGCCAGCGGAGCTAACTATGGCTACACCTTC. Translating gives CASGANYGYTF.

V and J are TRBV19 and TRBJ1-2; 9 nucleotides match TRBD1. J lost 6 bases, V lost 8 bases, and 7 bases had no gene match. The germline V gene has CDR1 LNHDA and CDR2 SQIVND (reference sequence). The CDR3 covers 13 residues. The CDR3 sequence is CASGLTGGNGYTF. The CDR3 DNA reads TGTGCCAGTGGGTTGACAGGGGGGAATGGCTACACCTTC. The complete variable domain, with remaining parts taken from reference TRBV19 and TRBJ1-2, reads DGGITQSPKYLFRKEGQNVTLSCEQNLNHDAMYWYRQDPGQGLRLIYYSQIVNDFQKGDIAEGYSVSREKKESFPLTVTSAQKNPTAFYLCASGLTGGNGYTFGSGTRLTVV.

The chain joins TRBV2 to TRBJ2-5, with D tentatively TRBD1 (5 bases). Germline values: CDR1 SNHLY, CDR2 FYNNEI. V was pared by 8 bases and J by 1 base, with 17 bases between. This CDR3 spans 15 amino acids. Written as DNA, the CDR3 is TGTGCCAGCCCAAGTGGACAAAATTCCCAAGAGACCCAGTACTTC. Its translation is CASPSGQNSQETQYF.

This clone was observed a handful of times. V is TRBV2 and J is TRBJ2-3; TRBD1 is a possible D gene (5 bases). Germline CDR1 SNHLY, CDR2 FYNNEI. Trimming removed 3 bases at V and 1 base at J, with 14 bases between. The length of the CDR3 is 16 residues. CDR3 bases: TGTGCCAGCAGTGAGAGGACCCCCAGGGGCACAGATACGCAGTATTTT. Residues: CASSERTPRGTDTQYF.

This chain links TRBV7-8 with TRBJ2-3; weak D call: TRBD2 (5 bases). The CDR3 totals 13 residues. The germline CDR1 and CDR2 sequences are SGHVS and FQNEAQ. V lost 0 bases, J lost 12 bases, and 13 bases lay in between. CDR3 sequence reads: CASSLAGTGFQYF. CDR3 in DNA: TGTGCCAGCAGCTTAGCGGGTACGGGGTTCCAGTATTTT.

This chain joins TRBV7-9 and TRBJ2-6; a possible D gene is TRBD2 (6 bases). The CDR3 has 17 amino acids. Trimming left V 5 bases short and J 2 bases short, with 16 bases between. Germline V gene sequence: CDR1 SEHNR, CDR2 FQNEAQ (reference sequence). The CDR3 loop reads CASSGGRSGAGANVLTF. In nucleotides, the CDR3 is TGTGCCAGCAGCGGGGGGAGGTCTGGGGCTGGGGCCAACGTCCTGACTTTC.

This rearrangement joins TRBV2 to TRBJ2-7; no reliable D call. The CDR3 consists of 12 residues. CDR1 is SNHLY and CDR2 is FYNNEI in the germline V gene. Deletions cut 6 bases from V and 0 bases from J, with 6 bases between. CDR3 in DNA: TGTGCCAGCAGCCCCAGCTCCTACGAGCAGTACTTC. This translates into CASSPSSYEQYF.

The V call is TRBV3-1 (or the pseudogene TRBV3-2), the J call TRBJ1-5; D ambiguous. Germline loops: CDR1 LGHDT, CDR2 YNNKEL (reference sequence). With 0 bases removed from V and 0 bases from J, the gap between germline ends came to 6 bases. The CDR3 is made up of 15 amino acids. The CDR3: CASSQDPHSNQPQHF. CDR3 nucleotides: TGTGCCAGCAGCCAAGACCCCCATAGCAATCAGCCCCAGCATTTT.

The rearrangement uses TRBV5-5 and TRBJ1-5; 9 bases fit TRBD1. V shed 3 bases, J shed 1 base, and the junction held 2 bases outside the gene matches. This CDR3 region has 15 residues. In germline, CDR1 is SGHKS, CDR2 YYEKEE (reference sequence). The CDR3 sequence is CASSWGQGSNQPQHF. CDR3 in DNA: TGTGCCAGCAGCTGGGGACAGGGCAGCAATCAGCCCCAGCATTTT.

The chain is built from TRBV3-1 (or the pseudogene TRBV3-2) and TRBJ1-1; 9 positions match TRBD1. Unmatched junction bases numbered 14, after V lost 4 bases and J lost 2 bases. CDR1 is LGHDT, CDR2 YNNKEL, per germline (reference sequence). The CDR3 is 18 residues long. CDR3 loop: CASSLPPDRGEGNTEAFF. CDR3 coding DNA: TGTGCCAGCAGCCTCCCGCCCGACAGGGGGGAGGGTAACACTGAAGCTTTCTTT.

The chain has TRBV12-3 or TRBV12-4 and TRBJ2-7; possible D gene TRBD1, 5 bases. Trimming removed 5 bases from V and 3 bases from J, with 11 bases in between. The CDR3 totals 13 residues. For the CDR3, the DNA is TGTGCCAGCAGTCTGGACATACTCTACGAGCAGTACTTC. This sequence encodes CASSLDILYEQYF.